These 23 T cell receptor beta chains share one sample of origin, sequenced in a study of molecular identifiers for immune sequencing clone quantification. One entry per CDR3 protein, called by TCRdb with MiXCR from the PCR reads. The sample yields tens of thousands of distinct CDR3 sequences, under 20% seen once. Specimen: naive CD8+ T cells from blood, with Jurkat cell RNA spiked in. Noted subset: FACS-sorted CD8+CD4-CCR7+CD45RA+ naive T cells. The receptors were sampled from a human donor in good health. Some libraries in this study had Jurkat cell RNA spiked in.

This clonotype was picked up many times. This chain connects TRBV18 to TRBJ2-5; a possible D gene is TRBD1 (5 bases). This CDR3 is 17 amino acids long. Germline CDR1 reads KGHSH; CDR2 reads LQKENI. Trimming pared 6 bases from V and 4 bases from J, leaving 24 bases between. The CDR3 region is CASSPKPQTTARETQYF. The CDR3 coding sequence is TGTGCCAGCTCGCCTAAACCCCAAACGACAGCTAGAGAGACCCAGTACTTC.

Only a few counts were recorded for this clonotype. The chain carries TRBV20-1 and TRBJ2-1; no definite D call. In germline, CDR1 is DFQATT, CDR2 SNEGSKA (reference sequence). The CDR3 runs to 14 residues. The V end lost 4 bases, the J end lost 0 bases, and 10 bases lay between the germline ends. The CDR3 region has the DNA TGCAGTGCTAAACGACTTGACTCCTACAATGAGCAGTTCTTC. It yields the protein CSAKRLDSYNEQFF.

This clonotype turned up a few times. The chain couples TRBV30 to TRBJ1-2; the D gene is possibly TRBD1 (5 bases). The CDR3 length is 14 residues. Germline CDR1 and CDR2: GTSNPN and SVGIG (reference sequence). V gave up 4 bases and J gave up 3 bases, with 15 bases separating them. The CDR3 is CAWNTGEGDYGYTF. CDR3 sequence (DNA): TGTGCCTGGAACACCGGGGAAGGGGACTATGGCTACACCTTC.

As for this clonotype: A much larger clone lies one base from this, so it may be a read error. The chain uses TRBV10-3 and TRBJ1-2, with TRBD1 as a possible D gene (6 bases). Germline assignment: CDR1 ENHRY and CDR2 SYGVKD. The CDR3 consists of 13 residues. The CDR3 DNA reads as TGTGACATCAACTGGCTCGGGGGCGGCGGCTACACCTTC. It is translated as CDINWLGGGGYTF.

At least ten counts were recorded for this clonotype. One end of the junction is discordant with germline, which a read error may explain. The rearrangement uses TRBV7-7 and TRBJ2-1; 7 bases agree with TRBD1. Germline lookup yields CDR1 SSHAT and CDR2 FNYEAQ (reference sequence). This CDR3 is 13 amino acids long. The CDR3: CASSLTGFSEQFF. The CDR3 coding sequence is TGTGCTAGCAGCCTGACAGGGTTCTCTGAGCAGTTCTTC.

At least ten counts were recorded for this clonotype. CDR3 in DNA: TGTGCCAGCAGTCCAGACAACCCGTCCCTCACAGGGGACGAGCAGTACTTC. It yields the protein CASSPDNPSLTGDEQYF. The chain links TRBV6-6 to TRBJ2-7, with 7 bases fitting TRBD1. CDR1 and CDR2 (germline): MNHNY, SVGAGI (reference sequence). The CDR3 consists of 17 residues. J gave up 5 bases and V 5 bases, and 18 bases lay outside the gene matches.

Details on this clonotype: Just one base apart from a much larger clone, this may be a read error. This sequence joins TRBV7-6 and TRBJ1-1; a weak D match, TRBD1 (6 bases). CDR3 size: 15 residues. Germline V gene data show CDR1 as SGHVS and CDR2 as FNYEAQ. In DNA form, the CDR3 reads TGTGCCAGCAGCTTAGGGCCTACAGGGAACTCTGAAGCTTTCTTT. Translated, it gives CASSLGPTGNSEAFF.

This clonotype was recorded at least ten times. V usage is TRBV4-2 and J usage is TRBJ2-1, with D possibly TRBD2 on 5 matching bases. The CDR3 consists of 15 residues. Germline V gene sequence: CDR1 LGHNA, CDR2 YNFKEQ. Trimming stripped 0 bases from V and 8 bases from J, with 14 bases between. CDR3 sequence reads: CASSQDSGSWDEQFF. CDR3 bases: TGTGCCAGCAGCCAAGATTCGGGGTCTTGGGATGAGCAGTTCTTC.

This clonotype was seen only a few times. The junction and the germline gene differ at one end; a read error may be behind it. The chain has TRBV7-6 and TRBJ2-2; D is possibly TRBD1 (8 bases). The germline gives CDR1 SGHVS, CDR2 FNYEAQ. The CDR3 is 15 amino acids. The chain's CDR3 is CASSLDREGAGELSF. The DNA for the CDR3 is TGTGCCAGCAGCCTGGACAGGGAGGGTGCCGGGGAGCTGTCTTTT.

Ten or more counts support this clonotype. CDR3 loop: CASGSTSGHTDTQYF. The CDR3 DNA reads as TGCGCCAGCGGCAGCACTAGCGGTCACACAGATACGCAGTATTTT. The rearrangement joins TRBV4-1 to TRBJ2-3; 8 bases align to TRBD2. The junction had 9 bases not matched to a gene; V was cut back by 8 bases and J by 2 bases. There are 15 residues in the CDR3. Germline assignment: CDR1 MGHRA and CDR2 YSYEKL.

The V gene is TRBV6-2 or TRBV6-3, the J gene TRBJ2-5, with 15 bases that match TRBD2. V dropped 5 bases and J dropped 0; count of bases not matched to a gene: 7. Germline assignment: CDR1 MNHEY and CDR2 SVGEGT. The CDR3 totals 18 residues. The CDR3 here is CASSQPGLAGGNQETQYF. The CDR3 DNA reads TGTGCCAGCAGTCAGCCGGGACTAGCGGGAGGAAACCAAGAGACCCAGTACTTC.

This clonotype was counted a few times. The genes are TRBV12-3 or TRBV12-4 and TRBJ2-1; 10 bases map to TRBD2. The V gene end was trimmed by 3 bases and the J gene end by 2 bases; junction bases not matched to a gene: 7. The CDR3 runs 17 residues. In nucleotides, the CDR3 is TGTGCCAGCAGTTTTATAGCACTAGCGGGGCCCTACAATGAGCAGTTCTTC. Its protein product is CASSFIALAGPYNEQFF.

This clonotype appeared a few times. The chain uses TRBV6-6 and TRBJ2-1; D call uncertain. V was clipped by 11 bases and J by 4 bases, with 18 bases between them. This CDR3 has 14 amino acids. Germline CDR1 reads MNHNY; CDR2 reads SVGAGI (reference sequence). The DNA for the CDR3 is TGTGCCGTGGCCAGCACAGCTGGATACAATGAGCAGTTCTTC. Encoded protein: CAVASTAGYNEQFF.

As concerns this clonotype: One end of the junction varies from germline; a read error may be responsible. Here the CDR3 reads CVWSPRQGVHNEQFF. The CDR3 DNA sequence: TGTGTCTGGAGTCCGAGACAGGGGGTCCACAATGAGCAGTTCTTC. The chain couples TRBV30 to TRBJ2-1, with TRBD1 matching over 9 bases. The V gene's germline CDR1 is GTSNPN and CDR2 SVGIG (reference sequence). This CDR3 comprises 15 residues.

This clonotype occurred once. This may arise from a read error, as a much more abundant clone is one base away. The chain has TRBV7-9 and TRBJ2-7; D might be TRBD1 or TRBD2, each matching 6 bases. From germline, CDR1 is SEHNR and CDR2 FQNEAQ (reference sequence). Deletions cut 5 bases from V and 4 bases from J, with 18 bases between. This CDR3 has 15 residues. CDR3 protein: CASSPDPGAEYEQYF. CDR3 in DNA: TGTGCCAGCAGCCCAGACCCGGGGGCTGAGTACGAGCAGTACTTC.

The sample holds many counts of this clonotype. The chain links TRBV28 to TRBJ2-5, with 13 bases fitting TRBD2. CDR1 is MDHEN, CDR2 SYDVKM, per germline. CDR3 length: 18 amino acids. After removal of 4 bases from V and 5 bases from J, the junction contained 13 bases not matched to a gene. The chain's CDR3 is CASSSIRTSGSLYETQYF. The CDR3, as DNA: TGTGCCAGCAGTTCGATTAGGACTAGCGGGAGTTTGTACGAGACCCAGTACTTC. Supplemented by reference TRBV28 and TRBJ2-5, the full variable domain reads DVKVTQSSRYLVKRTGEKVFLECVQDMDHENMFWYRQDPGLGLRLIYFSYDVKMKEKGDIPEGYSVSREKKERFSLILESASTNQTSMYLCASSSIRTSGSLYETQYFGPGTRLLVL.

This clonotype turned up a few times. At one end the junction does not follow the germline gene, possibly because of a read error. The rearrangement links TRBV12-3 or TRBV12-4 to TRBJ1-1; D might be TRBD1 (5 bases). The CDR3 extends over 13 amino acids. The CDR3 region has the DNA TGTGCCAGCAGTCCAGGGCTTTCCACTGGAGCTTTCTTT. It codes for CASSPGLSTGAFF.

This clonotype was detected ten times or more. The chain joins TRBV7-9 to TRBJ1-1; 8 nucleotides match TRBD1. J lost 4 bases, V lost 4 bases, and 8 bases had no gene match. There are 15 residues in the CDR3. Germline CDR1 reads SEHNR; CDR2 reads FQNEAQ (reference sequence). CDR3 residues: CASSYLQGAGTEAFF. The CDR3 DNA reads TGTGCCAGCAGCTACCTGCAGGGGGCGGGCACTGAAGCTTTCTTT.

Remarks on this clonotype: This may stem from a read error, because a much larger clone lies one nucleotide away. The genes are TRBV4-1 and TRBJ2-5; 7 bases are a match to TRBD2. Germline assignment: CDR1 MGHRA and CDR2 YSYEKL. The CDR3 contains 16 residues. V lost 4 bases, J lost 1 base, and 9 bases stayed unmatched. CDR3 nucleotide sequence: TGCGCCAGCAGCCTTATGACTAGCAGGCCCCAAGAGACCCAGTACTTC. Protein: CASSLMTSRPQETQYF.

This clonotype has a count of ten or more. This chain links TRBV6-1 with TRBJ2-7, with a tentative D call TRBD2 (6 bases). Deletions cut 7 bases from V and 2 bases from J, with 15 bases between. In germline, CDR1 is MNHNS, CDR2 SASEGT. The CDR3 is made up of 14 amino acids. CDR3 nucleotides: TGTGCCAGCAACCAAGCGGACTACCCCTACGAGCAGTACTTC. This gives the protein CASNQADYPYEQYF.

Ten or more counts support this clonotype. J is TRBJ2-1 and V is TRBV19; a possible D gene is TRBD2 (7 bases). Trimming removed 1 base at V and 8 bases at J, with 15 bases between. Looked up from germline, CDR1 is LNHDA and CDR2 is SQIVND (reference sequence). CDR3 size: 15 residues. DNA of the CDR3: TGTGCCAGTAGTATAGGGACTAGAGGGGGTCATGAGCAGTTCTTC. It codes for CASSIGTRGGHEQFF.

This clonotype was seen ten or more times. This chain joins TRBV20-1 and TRBJ2-7; 10 bases match TRBD2. CDR1 and CDR2 from the germline V gene are DFQATT and SNEGSKA (reference sequence). The length of the CDR3 is 13 residues. V dropped 2 bases and J dropped 4; count of bases not matched to a gene: 2. CDR3 sequence: CSARSSGSYEQYF. The CDR3 nucleotides are TGCAGTGCTAGATCTAGCGGGAGTTACGAGCAGTACTTC.

This clonotype was counted ten times or more. The chain links TRBV2 to TRBJ2-6; 7 bases match TRBD1. Germline trimming cut 8 bases from V and 0 bases from J; bases unmatched to any gene: 7. The CDR3 is 16 amino acids. Germline assignment: CDR1 SNHLY and CDR2 FYNNEI. CDR3 bases: TGTGCCAGCTACAAGGACAGGTACTCTGGGGCCAACGTCCTGACTTTC. It specifies CASYKDRYSGANVLTF.